Presented here are 31 T cell receptor beta chains from one specimen sequenced in a study of T-cell reconstitution after alpha-beta-depleted transplantation in children. Researchers prepared the TCRbeta library using unique molecular identifiers, the study reports. TCRdb analysed the PCR reads with MiXCR anew, one entry per CDR3 protein. This sample has 250,000 to 350,000 distinct CDR3 sequences; approximately 23% occur once, and the top ten carry 9.5% to 12%. This sample comprised PBMCs, mostly from graft donor cells, obtained 180 days after TCRalphabeta/CD19-depleted stem cell transplant. The receptors shown here come from a male patient between 5 and 17 years old who had a stem cell transplant for acute lymphoblastic leukemia, so the T cells may come from the graft donor.

This clonotype was detected only a few times. The V gene is TRBV13, the J gene TRBJ1-1; no firm D call. V was shortened by 3 bases and J by 1 base, with 12 bases between the two germline ends. This CDR3 has 15 amino acids. The germline V gene has CDR1 PRHDT and CDR2 FYEKMQ (reference sequence). DNA for the CDR3: TGTGCCAGCAGCTTTAGAGGGTTTGGGAACACTGAAGCTTTCTTT. Amino acid sequence: CASSFRGFGNTEAFF.

Ten or more counts support this clonotype. V gene TRBV5-1 combines with J gene TRBJ2-1, with D tentatively TRBD2 (6 bases). Trimming left V 1 base short and J 6 bases short, with 14 bases between. Germline assignment: CDR1 SGHRS and CDR2 YFSETQ. The CDR3 runs to 15 residues. The CDR3 sequence is CASSLFSGSVNEQFF. The DNA of the CDR3 is TGCGCCAGCAGCTTGTTTAGCGGCTCCGTCAATGAGCAGTTCTTC.

This chain links TRBV5-1 with TRBJ2-7; D is unresolved. The CDR3 covers 16 residues. CDR1 SGHRS and CDR2 YFSETQ come from the germline V gene. Trimming took 4 bases from V and 5 from J, leaving 22 bases between them. CDR3 nucleotide sequence: TGCGCCAGCAGCGCGAAGGGTTCCTCTCGGACCAACGAGCAGTACTTC. Protein sequence: CASSAKGSSRTNEQYF.

V is TRBV20-1 and J is TRBJ1-2, with 9 nucleotides matching TRBD1. CDR1 is DFQATT, CDR2 SNEGSKA, per germline (reference sequence). V trimming: 6 bases; J trimming: 6 bases; junction bases outside the gene matches: 17. This CDR3 is built from 16 residues. As DNA, the CDR3 is TGCAGTGCCCCTCCCCAATACAGGGGGCTTTTGAATGGCTACACCTTC. This sequence encodes CSAPPQYRGLLNGYTF.

The chain is built from TRBV2 and TRBJ1-1, with D possibly TRBD1 on 5 matching bases. The CDR3 spans 13 residues. V was pared by 5 bases and J by 5 bases, with 12 bases between. Germline values: CDR1 SNHLY, CDR2 FYNNEI. The CDR3 coding sequence is TGTGCCAGCAGTCTAGGCGAGGGGACTGAAGCTTTCTTT. Translating it yields CASSLGEGTEAFF.

This clonotype was seen only a few times. The chain is built from TRBV20-1 and TRBJ2-5; D call uncertain. Trimming shortened V by 2 bases and J by 7 bases, and 20 bases separated the two germline ends. This CDR3 has 15 amino acids. Germline CDR1 and CDR2: DFQATT and SNEGSKA (reference sequence). The CDR3 protein is CSARTTYGRLGTQYF. The CDR3 bases are TGCAGTGCTAGAACAACCTACGGGCGGTTAGGGACCCAGTACTTC.

This clonotype occurred a few times. The chain combines TRBV7-9 with TRBJ2-1, with D unclear. Germline V lookup: CDR1 SEHNR, CDR2 FQNEAQ (reference sequence). Trimming pared 5 bases from V and 5 bases from J, leaving 13 bases between. The CDR3 totals 14 residues. This CDR3 is CASSQVYRNNEQFF. In DNA form, the CDR3 reads TGTGCCAGCAGCCAGGTGTATCGGAACAATGAGCAGTTCTTC. The whole variable domain, remainder taken from reference TRBV7-9 and TRBJ2-1, is DTGVSQNPRHKITKRGQNVTFRCDPISEHNRLYWYRQTLGQGPEFLTYFQNEAQLEKSRLLSDRFSAERPKGSFSTLEIQRTEQGDSAMYLCASSQVYRNNEQFFGPGTRLTVL.

The chain couples TRBV18 to TRBJ2-1, with D tentatively TRBD1 or TRBD2 (5 bases each). V dropped 6 bases and J dropped 4 bases, with 13 bases sitting between them. The CDR3 extends over 14 amino acids. Germline-derived CDR1 and CDR2 are KGHSH and LQKENI. This chain's CDR3 is CASSPRGAYNEQFF. In DNA, the CDR3 is TGTGCCAGCTCCCCAAGGGGAGCGTACAATGAGCAGTTCTTC.

The V gene is TRBV20-1, the J gene TRBJ2-3; D unclear. V was pared by 6 bases and J by 0 bases, with 25 bases between. CDR1 and CDR2 from the germline V gene are DFQATT and SNEGSKA (reference sequence). This CDR3 is 18 amino acids long. This CDR3 reads CSADFAVVIRSSTDTQYF. CDR3 coding DNA: TGCAGTGCCGACTTCGCGGTAGTCATTCGCTCTAGCACAGATACGCAGTATTTT.

The J gene is TRBJ1-3, the V gene TRBV5-1, with D uncertain. This CDR3 is built from 12 residues. The germline V and J ends were trimmed by 3 bases and 4 bases, with 5 bases remaining between them. Germline CDR1 SGHRS, CDR2 YFSETQ. Written as DNA, the CDR3 is TGCGCCAGCAGCTCGGTCGGAAACACCATATATTTT. Translated: CASSSVGNTIYF.

The genes are TRBV11-3 and TRBJ2-2; TRBD1 matches at 8 bases. V lost 5 bases to trimming and J lost 1 base; unmatched junction nucleotides: 0. Germline assignment: CDR1 SGHNT and CDR2 YENEEA. The CDR3 sequence is 14 residues long. The CDR3 DNA reads as TGTGCCAGCAGCGACAGGGGGAACACCGGGGAGCTGTTTTTT. It translates to CASSDRGNTGELFF.

The table lists this clonotype with a few counts. The V and J genes are TRBV20-1 and TRBJ2-1; TRBD1 might be the D (5 bases). Trimming left V 1 base short and J 0 bases short, with 10 bases between. Germline CDR1 reads DFQATT; CDR2 reads SNEGSKA (reference sequence). CDR3 length: 15 amino acids. The CDR3, as DNA: TGCAGTGCTAGAGGTAGGGGCGTCTCCTACAATGAGCAGTTCTTC. It translates to CSARGRGVSYNEQFF.

The chain couples TRBV5-1 to TRBJ2-2, with TRBD2 as a possible D gene (6 bases). V was cut by 6 bases and J by 5 bases, with 14 bases left in between. Germline-derived CDR1 and CDR2 are SGHRS and YFSETQ. The CDR3 covers 14 residues. CDR3 amino acids: CASKAPRETGELFF. The CDR3 DNA is TGCGCCAGCAAGGCCCCACGGGAGACCGGGGAGCTGTTTTTT.

The J gene is TRBJ2-1, the V gene TRBV11-1, with TRBD2 matching 11 bases. There are 17 residues in the CDR3. Losses at the gene ends were 5 bases for V and 2 bases for J; bases not matched to a gene: 8. Per germline, CDR1 SGHAT and CDR2 FQDESV (reference sequence). CDR3 protein: CASSEFKTSGTYNEQFF. Written as DNA, the CDR3 is TGTGCCAGCAGCGAATTTAAGACTAGCGGGACCTACAATGAGCAGTTCTTC.

The chain couples TRBV19 to TRBJ1-1, with D possibly being TRBD1 (5 bases). The V end was cut by 5 bases, the J end by 0 bases, with 10 bases between. The CDR3 contains 14 residues. Germline loops: CDR1 LNHDA, CDR2 SQIVND (reference sequence). This CDR3 is CASSWGSLNTEAFF. In DNA form, the CDR3 reads TGTGCCAGTAGTTGGGGCAGCTTGAACACTGAAGCTTTCTTT.

The chain carries TRBV7-2 and TRBJ2-3, with D perhaps TRBD2 (5 bases). From germline, CDR1 is SGHTA and CDR2 FQGNSA. The germline V and J ends were trimmed by 5 bases and 2 bases, with 20 bases remaining between them. The CDR3 is made up of 17 amino acids. CDR3 DNA sequence: TGTGCCAGCAGCCCGGGGTTCATAAGGCCCCTCACAGATACGCAGTATTTT. It specifies CASSPGFIRPLTDTQYF.

This clonotype was seen a handful of times. The chain joins TRBV12-3 or TRBV12-4 to TRBJ2-1; 7 nucleotides match TRBD2. V was clipped by 1 base and J by 3 bases; unmatched bases: 9. The CDR3 sequence is 17 residues long. The CDR3 coding sequence is TGTGCCAGCAGTTTAGGTCCTTGGGAGGGCCGCTACAATGAGCAGTTCTTC. This codes for CASSLGPWEGRYNEQFF.

The chain is built from TRBV12-3 or TRBV12-4 and TRBJ2-7, with a tentative D call TRBD1 (5 bases). V shed 2 bases and J shed 5 bases, with 10 bases lying between them. The CDR3 runs 13 residues. The CDR3, as DNA: TGTGCCAGCAGTTTAACCAGGGTCCACGAGCAGTACTTC. It specifies CASSLTRVHEQYF.

CDR3 protein: CSARGDGDTQYF. The CDR3 bases are TGCAGTGCTAGAGGGGATGGAGATACGCAGTATTTT. J is TRBJ2-3 and V is TRBV20-1, with unresolved D. The CDR3 totals 12 residues. Germline V gene sequence: CDR1 DFQATT, CDR2 SNEGSKA (reference sequence). Trimming removed 1 base at V and 5 bases at J, with 7 bases between.

V gene TRBV15 combines with J gene TRBJ2-1; tentative D call: TRBD2 (5 bases). From germline, CDR1 is LNHNV and CDR2 YYDKDF (reference sequence). This CDR3 spans 15 amino acids. The V end was cut by 5 bases, the J end by 8 bases, with 19 bases between. CDR3 region: CATSEPGGGWYEQFF. The CDR3 nucleotides read TGTGCCACCAGCGAGCCCGGAGGCGGTTGGTATGAGCAGTTCTTC.

This clonotype occurred a few times. This chain uses TRBV29-1 with TRBJ1-1, with D possibly being TRBD1 (5 bases). The CDR3 sequence is 14 residues long. V was shortened by 4 bases and J by 2 bases, with 14 bases between the two germline ends. From germline, CDR1 is SQVTM and CDR2 ANQGSEA. The CDR3 loop is CSVAIGRANTEAFF. The CDR3 nucleotides read TGCAGCGTTGCTATAGGCAGGGCCAACACTGAAGCTTTCTTT.

The chain employs TRBV7-8 and TRBJ2-1; no clear D gene. CDR1 is SGHVS, CDR2 FQNEAQ, per germline. This CDR3 has 16 residues. V lost 1 base and J 4 bases, leaving 14 bases between the germline ends. The CDR3 loop is CASSLVRQHRYNEQFF. The DNA for the CDR3 is TGTGCCAGCAGCTTAGTCAGGCAGCACCGGTACAATGAGCAGTTCTTC.

In this sample, this clonotype turned up a few times. The chain employs TRBV6-2 or TRBV6-3 and TRBJ2-5; D may correspond to TRBD1 or TRBD2 (6 bases each). This CDR3 has 14 residues. Germline-derived CDR1 and CDR2 are MNHEY and SVGEGT. Trimming took off 6 bases at V and 7 bases at J, with 18 bases between the two ends. For the CDR3, the DNA is TGTGCCAGCAGCGCCCCCACTAGCAGGGGGACCCAGTACTTC. Translating it yields CASSAPTSRGTQYF.

This clonotype was observed a handful of times. The CDR3 bases are TGTGCCAGCAGTTACCCAAGGCCCGGGGAGCTGTTTTTT. Translation: CASSYPRPGELFF. The chain recombines TRBV6-2 or TRBV6-3 with TRBJ2-2; the D is unclear. The CDR3 length is 13 residues. Between the trimmed V and J ends, which lost 2 bases and 6 bases, there was a span of 7 bases. Germline CDR1 is MNHEY and CDR2 is SVGEGT.

This chain links TRBV12-3 or TRBV12-4 with TRBJ2-2, with 15 bases identical to TRBD2. This CDR3 has 18 amino acids. Trimming removed 5 bases from V and 3 bases from J; junction bases left unmatched: 7. CDR3 nucleotides: TGTGCCAGCAGTCCTGGGACTAGCGGGAGGATGGACACCGGGGAGCTGTTTTTT. Encoded protein: CASSPGTSGRMDTGELFF.

V and J are TRBV7-9 and TRBJ2-1; D perhaps matches TRBD2 (6 bases). The CDR3 is 14 residues long. V lost 7 bases and J 8 bases, leaving 18 bases between the germline ends. Germline CDR1 and CDR2: SEHNR and FQNEAQ (reference sequence). In nucleotides, the CDR3 is TGTGCCAGCACCCGGGACTCCCGGTCGGATGAGCAGTTCTTC. Protein sequence: CASTRDSRSDEQFF.

The chain uses TRBV29-1 and TRBJ1-2; D is possibly TRBD1 (6 bases). This CDR3 has 13 residues. Germline CDR1 and CDR2: SQVTM and ANQGSEA. Trimming pared 4 bases from V and 2 bases from J, leaving 11 bases between. The CDR3 DNA reads as TGCAGCGTTGTCGAACAGGGAAACTATGGCTACACCTTC. Amino acid sequence: CSVVEQGNYGYTF.

This chain links TRBV15 with TRBJ2-3; D possibly corresponds to TRBD1 (6 bases). Germline CDR1 and CDR2: LNHNV and YYDKDF (reference sequence). This CDR3 region has 13 residues. Trimming removed 7 bases from V and 4 bases from J, with 12 bases in between. The chain's CDR3 is CATNLQGSDTQYF. In DNA, the CDR3 is TGTGCCACCAACCTACAGGGCTCAGATACGCAGTATTTT.

CDR3 sequence reads: CSARGLVSGQANYGYTF. DNA for the CDR3: TGCAGTGCTAGAGGTCTAGTCTCGGGGCAGGCTAACTATGGCTACACCTTC. This chain joins TRBV20-1 and TRBJ1-2; maybe TRBD1 (5 bases). Per germline, CDR1 DFQATT and CDR2 SNEGSKA (reference sequence). V was cut by 1 base and J by 0 bases, with 18 bases left in between. The CDR3 loop spans 17 amino acids.

This clonotype occurred a few times. This rearrangement joins TRBV9 to TRBJ1-2, with no clear D. Trimming pared 0 bases from V and 4 bases from J, leaving 13 bases between. Germline V lookup: CDR1 SGDLS, CDR2 YYNGEE. CDR3 size: 15 residues. Here the CDR3 reads CASSVEGRPGYGYTF. DNA of the CDR3: TGTGCCAGCAGCGTAGAGGGCAGACCCGGCTATGGCTACACCTTC.

As regards this clonotype: Germline is not matched at one junction end, which may reflect a read error. The chain is built from TRBV5-1 and TRBJ2-7; D might be TRBD2 (6 bases). Germline CDR1 reads SGHRS; CDR2 reads YFSETQ. This CDR3 region has 16 residues. CDR3 sequence (DNA): TGCGCCATCAGCTTGGGTTTCGGACTAAGCTCCTACGAGCAGTACTTC. Protein product: CAISLGFGLSSYEQYF.